A single TCR beta chain is shown here with its context. This entry comes from a study of shared clonotypes between healthy human individuals. TCRdb keeps only in-frame clones here, not all; method: immunoSEQ multiplex PCR. The table shows some 480,000 clones, with roughly 85% occurring only once. This CDR3 contains 15 residues. Unmatched junction bases numbered 8, after V lost 3 bases and J lost 5 bases. Per the germline V gene, CDR1 is SEHNR and CDR2 is FQNEAQ (reference sequence). The material sequenced was PBMCs. The origin of this receptor is a woman aged 40 to 50 in good health. Some clones in this sample may be carry-over from other donors' samples. The gene calls are TRBV7-9 and TRBJ2-5; TRBD1 matches 8 bases. The CDR3 DNA follows: TGTGCCAGCAGCTTTCCTCCAGGGGGCATGGAGACCCAGTACTTC. It encodes CASSFPPGGMETQYF.